These T cell receptor beta chains were read from a single sample in a study of blood T cell repertoires in COVID-19. Only in-frame clones appear in the TCRdb table, and some are missing; sequencing was by immunoSEQ multiplex PCR. The sample contains around 140,000 clones, over 75% of which appear only once. Material: peripheral blood. The receptors originated from a man between 65 and 85 years old with acute or convalescent COVID-19. CDR3s include the opening cysteine and the closing phenylalanine or tryptophan. The D gene is left open where the match is weak. Only part of the rows carry a size: once, few, many, or a class if the clone is expanded.

v_call	clone_size	d_call	j_call	cdr3_aa	cdr3_nt
TRBV14	-	-	TRBJ1-5	CASSQERRGGASNQPQHF	TGTGCCAGCAGCCAAGAGAGGCGCGGGGGCGCGAGCAATCAGCCCCAGCATTTT
TRBV7-9	-	-	TRBJ2-1	CASSSGQGIDEQFF	TGTGCCAGCTCCTCAGGGCAGGGTATCGATGAGCAGTTCTTC
TRBV6-5	-	TRBD2	TRBJ2-1	CASTGTSYNEQFF	TGTGCCAGCACCGGGACTAGCTACAATGAGCAGTTCTTC
TRBV5-1	-	TRBD1	TRBJ1-2	CASSPGQGGYGYTF	TGCGCCAGCAGCCCTGGACAGGGGGGCTATGGCTACACCTTC
TRBV2	-	-	TRBJ2-1	CASSEAQEGKQFF	TGTGCCAGCAGTGAAGCCCAGGAGGGAAAGCAGTTCTTC
TRBV9	-	-	TRBJ1-4	CASSEGQVANEKLFF	TGTGCCAGCAGCGAGGGGCAGGTGGCTAATGAAAAACTGTTTTTT
TRBV19	once	-	TRBJ2-1	CASMELRDGVEQFF	TGTGCCAGTATGGAGCTACGCGACGGAGTTGAGCAGTTCTTC
TRBV21-1	-	-	TRBJ1-2	CASSQSSRGHGYTF	TGTGCCAGCAGTCAAAGCAGCAGGGGACACGGCTACACCTTC
TRBV4-2	-	TRBD2	TRBJ2-1	CASSQELAGGPRDEQFF	TGTGCCAGCAGCCAAGAACTAGCGGGAGGGCCTCGCGATGAGCAGTTCTTC
TRBV6-5	-	TRBD1	TRBJ2-7	CASRGTGTYEQYF	TGTGCCAGCAGGGGGACAGGGACCTACGAGCAGTACTTC
TRBV10-3	-	-	TRBJ1-2	CAISEQGSYGYTF	TGTGCCATCAGCGAACAGGGCTCCTATGGCTACACCTTC
TRBV28	-	TRBD1	TRBJ1-2	CASSFGGKQGIHGYTF	TGTGCCAGCAGTTTTGGGGGAAAACAGGGGATCCATGGCTACACCTTC
TRBV9	-	-	TRBJ1-2	CASSVDLREASGYTF	TGTGCCAGCAGCGTAGATCTAAGGGAGGCCAGCGGCTACACCTTC
TRBV19	-	TRBD2	TRBJ2-1	CASTSGLGRYNEQFF	TGTGCCAGTACCTCGGGACTAGGGAGGTACAATGAGCAGTTCTTC
TRBV5-1	-	-	TRBJ2-3	CASSFQVPLGTDTQYF	TGCGCCAGCAGCTTTCAGGTCCCACTAGGCACAGATACGCAGTATTTT
TRBV7-9	-	-	TRBJ2-7	CASSLDRTYEQYF	TGTGCCAGCAGTTTAGACAGGACCTACGAGCAGTACTTC
TRBV7-8	once	-	TRBJ1-2	CASSWGVDGSVGYTF	TGTGCCAGCAGCTGGGGGGTCGACGGTTCGGTAGGCTACACCTTC
TRBV5-1	-	TRBD1	TRBJ2-3	CASTPFPTGGAADTQYF	TGCGCCAGCACCCCTTTTCCGACAGGGGGCGCCGCAGATACGCAGTATTTT
TRBV9	-	-	TRBJ1-5	CASSGGGTNQPQHF	TGTGCCAGCAGCGGGGGAGGGACCAATCAGCCCCAGCATTTT
TRBV19	-	TRBD1	TRBJ2-2	CASSGDRALTGELFF	TGTGCCAGTAGTGGGGACAGGGCTCTAACCGGGGAGCTGTTTTTT
TRBV27	-	-	TRBJ2-5	CASRLTFQETQYF	TGTGCCAGCAGACTGACATTTCAAGAGACCCAGTACTTC
TRBV7-2	-	TRBD2	TRBJ2-3	CASSFGLEVTDTQYF	TGTGCCAGCAGCTTCGGACTAGAGGTCACAGATACGCAGTATTTT
TRBV5-5	-	TRBD2	TRBJ2-1	CASSLAGLAGDEQFF	TGTGCCAGCAGCTTGGCTGGACTAGCGGGAGATGAGCAGTTCTTC
TRBV27	-	TRBD1	TRBJ2-7	CASRYQQGFYEQYF	TGTGCCAGCAGATACCAACAGGGGTTCTACGAGCAGTACTTC
TRBV2	few	TRBD1	TRBJ1-4	CASSANRGLKEKLFF	TGTGCCAGCAGTGCCAACAGGGGGCTAAAGGAAAAACTGTTTTTT
TRBV2	-	-	TRBJ1-5	CASSEARIPRRSNQPQHF	TGTGCCAGCAGTGAAGCGAGGATCCCGCGAAGAAGCAATCAGCCCCAGCATTTT